The present T cell receptor beta chain was sequenced within a study of T cell responses to AZD1222 COVID-19 vaccine. Notes on the study in general: There were vaccine-associated CD4 TCRs across spike, dominant at 160-218 and 743-854. Among spike-specific TCRs, nearly half reportedly target unmutated variant regions.

To note about this clone: Its antigen is not identified.

Assay: immunoSEQ multiplex PCR; the TCRdb copy retains only in-frame clones and omits some. The table has about 59,000 clones, roughly 89% seen once; the top ten hold 7.3%. Germline CDR1 MGHRA, CDR2 YSYEKL. The CDR3 runs to 16 residues. V lost 0 bases, J lost 3 bases, and 9 bases lay in between. The clonotype comes from an adult in good health. Sequencing used peripheral blood, obtained on day 0 of AZD1222 vaccination. The V and J genes are TRBV4-1 and TRBJ2-6; D is possibly TRBD1 (6 bases). CDR3 amino acids: CASSQDRGVGANVLTF. CDR3 bases: TGCGCCAGCAGCCAAGACAGGGGTGTTGGGGCCAACGTCCTGACTTTC.